This T cell receptor (beta chain) was identified in a study of shared clonotypes between healthy human individuals. The table came from immunoSEQ multiplex PCR; TCRdb's copy has only in-frame clones and leaves some out. The sample gives about 2.1 million clones, around 93% of which show up once; more than 1.5% is in the top ten. The V gene's germline CDR1 is SEHNR and CDR2 FQNEAQ (reference sequence). This CDR3 has 13 residues. The germline V and J ends were trimmed by 4 bases and 8 bases, with 14 bases remaining between them. It was CD45RO-negative cells, positively selected for CCR7, that made up naive CD8 cells, with terminally differentiated effector memory CD45RA+ cells excluded.

The sample comprised naive CD8+ T cells from PBMCs. The chain has TRBV7-9 and TRBJ1-2, with D unclear. The source is a young man in good health. Some clones in this sample may be carry-over from other donors' samples. CDR3 nucleotides: TGTGCCAGCAGCTCGCAGGCGCGGCGGGGCTACACCTTC. The encoded protein is CASSSQARRGYTF.